The clone carrying this TCR beta chain has a handful of counts. The antigen is undetermined. The sample belongs to a study of T cell repertoires in cytomegalovirus infection. On the study more broadly: Evidence of both CMV infection and a matching HLA type came from public TCR beta signatures.

TCRdb reanalysed the reads using MiXCR and keeps one entry per CDR3 protein. The sample records 550,000 to 850,000 distinct CDR3 sequences, around 31% being singletons. After removal of 4 bases from V and 9 bases from J, the junction contained 8 bases not matched to a gene. Germline CDR1 and CDR2: SNHLY and FYNNEI. The CDR3 runs to 14 residues. The chain employs TRBV2 and TRBJ1-4; 7 nucleotides agree with TRBD1. This receptor was taken from a human donor in good health (CMV status not recorded). Some clones in this sample may be carry-over from other donors' samples. Source: cultured PBMCs, taken from culture after CMV antigen stimulation. The CDR3 protein is CASSGPGGWQKLFF. As DNA, the CDR3 is TGTGCCAGCAGTGGTCCAGGGGGATGGCAAAAACTGTTTTTT. Supplemented by reference TRBV2 and TRBJ1-4, the full variable domain reads EPEVTQTPSHQVTQMGQEVILRCVPISNHLYFYWYRQILGQKVEFLVSFYNNEISEKSEIFDDQFSVERPDGSNFTLKIRSTKLEDSAMYFCASSGPGGWQKLFFGSGTQLSVL.